The entry that follows covers one T cell receptor beta chain sequence. What it binds is unknown. The method was immunoSEQ multiplex PCR; TCRdb's version includes in-frame clones alone and lacks a portion of them. The table has about 110,000 clones, roughly 89% seen once. This sample was included in a study of Tregs in tolerant kidney transplant recipients. Whole-study results and caveats: Tregs expanded with activated donor B cells seemed most donor-specific. Validation in larger populations is needed because few patients were studied. Nucleotide sequences could not be compared across some patients' samples due to primer changes.

The TCR originated in a human donor who received a combined kidney and bone marrow transplant. Sequenced material: CD4+ T cells from blood, taken before the transplant.

The DNA for the CDR3 is TGTGCCAGCCAGCGGGGAGCTAAGAATGAGCAGTTCTTC. Residues: CASQRGAKNEQFF. V and J are TRBV6-5 and TRBJ2-1; TRBD2 matches at 7 bases. This CDR3 has 13 residues. V gave up 8 bases and J gave up 7 bases; unmatched junction bases: 8. Germline V gene data show CDR1 as MNHEY and CDR2 as SVGAGI.